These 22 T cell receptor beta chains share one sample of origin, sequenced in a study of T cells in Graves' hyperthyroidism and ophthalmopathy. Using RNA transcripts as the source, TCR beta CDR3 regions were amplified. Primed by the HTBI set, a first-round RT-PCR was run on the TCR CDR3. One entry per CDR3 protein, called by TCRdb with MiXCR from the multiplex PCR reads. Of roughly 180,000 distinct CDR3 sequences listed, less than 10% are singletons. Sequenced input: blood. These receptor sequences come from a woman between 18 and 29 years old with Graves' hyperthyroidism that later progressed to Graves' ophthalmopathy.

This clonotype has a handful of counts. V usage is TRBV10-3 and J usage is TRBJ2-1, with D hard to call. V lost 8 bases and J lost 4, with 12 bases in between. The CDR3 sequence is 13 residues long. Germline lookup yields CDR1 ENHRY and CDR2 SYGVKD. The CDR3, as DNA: TGTGCCATCGGCACAGACTCGTACAATGAGCAGTTCTTC. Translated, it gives CAIGTDSYNEQFF.

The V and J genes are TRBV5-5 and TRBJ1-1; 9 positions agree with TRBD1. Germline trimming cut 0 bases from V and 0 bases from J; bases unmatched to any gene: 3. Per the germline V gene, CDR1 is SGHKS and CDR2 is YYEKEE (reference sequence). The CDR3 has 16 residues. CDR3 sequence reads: CASSLVGTGLNTEAFF. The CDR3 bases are TGTGCCAGCAGCTTGGTGGGGACAGGGCTGAACACTGAAGCTTTCTTT.

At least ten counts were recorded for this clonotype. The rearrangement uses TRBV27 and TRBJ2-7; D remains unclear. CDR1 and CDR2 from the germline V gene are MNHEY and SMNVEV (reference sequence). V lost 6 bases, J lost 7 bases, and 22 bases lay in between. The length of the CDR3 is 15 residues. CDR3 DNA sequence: TGTGCCAGCAGCAAAGACATAGAACCTACGAGGGAGCAGTACTTC. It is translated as CASSKDIEPTREQYF.

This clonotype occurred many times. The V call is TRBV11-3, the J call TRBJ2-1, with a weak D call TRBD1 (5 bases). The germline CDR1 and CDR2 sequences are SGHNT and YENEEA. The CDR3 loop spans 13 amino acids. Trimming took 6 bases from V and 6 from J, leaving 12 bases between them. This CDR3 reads CASRSQGSNEQFF. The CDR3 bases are TGTGCCAGCAGATCCCAGGGTTCCAATGAGCAGTTCTTC.

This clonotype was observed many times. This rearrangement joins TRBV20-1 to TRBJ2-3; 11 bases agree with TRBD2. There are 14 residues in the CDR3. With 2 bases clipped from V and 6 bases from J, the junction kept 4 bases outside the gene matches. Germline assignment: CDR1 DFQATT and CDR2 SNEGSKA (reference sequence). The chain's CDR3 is CSARLLAGVDTQYF. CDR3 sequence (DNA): TGCAGTGCTAGATTACTAGCGGGAGTGGATACGCAGTATTTT.

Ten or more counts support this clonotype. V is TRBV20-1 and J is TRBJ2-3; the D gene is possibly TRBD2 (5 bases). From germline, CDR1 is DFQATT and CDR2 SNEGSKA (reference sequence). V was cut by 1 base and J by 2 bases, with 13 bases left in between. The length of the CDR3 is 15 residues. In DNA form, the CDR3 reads TGCAGTGCTAGAGTGGGGAGACGGATCACAGATACGCAGTATTTT. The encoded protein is CSARVGRRITDTQYF.

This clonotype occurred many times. The CDR3 loop reads CASRVSSNQPQHF. The CDR3, as DNA: TGTGCCAGCAGGGTTTCTAGCAATCAGCCCCAGCATTTT. The genes are TRBV2 and TRBJ1-5; D is uncertain. V was cut by 6 bases and J by 0 bases, with 6 bases left in between. The CDR3 has 13 amino acids. Germline V gene lookup returns CDR1 SNHLY and CDR2 FYNNEI. The full variable domain, rest sourced from reference TRBV2 and TRBJ1-5, is EPEVTQTPSHQVTQMGQEVILRCVPISNHLYFYWYRQILGQKVEFLVSFYNNEISEKSEIFDDQFSVERPDGSNFTLKIRSTKLEDSAMYFCASRVSSNQPQHFGDGTRLSIL.

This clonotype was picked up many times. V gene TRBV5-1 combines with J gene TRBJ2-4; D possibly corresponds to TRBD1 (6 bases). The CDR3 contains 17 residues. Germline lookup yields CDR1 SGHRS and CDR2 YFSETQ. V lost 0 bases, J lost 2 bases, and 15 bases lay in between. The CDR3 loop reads CASSLAGGGVTKNIQYF. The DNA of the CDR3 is TGCGCCAGCAGCTTGGCGGGTGGGGGCGTAACCAAAAACATTCAGTACTTC.

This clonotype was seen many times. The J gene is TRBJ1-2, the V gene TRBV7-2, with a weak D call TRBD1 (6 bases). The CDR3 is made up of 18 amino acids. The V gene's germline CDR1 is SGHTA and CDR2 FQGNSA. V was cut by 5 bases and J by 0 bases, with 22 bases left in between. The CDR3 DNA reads TGTGCCAGCAGCCTAGGGGGAGGGACAAGTGGGGCTAACTATGGCTACACCTTC. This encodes CASSLGGGTSGANYGYTF.

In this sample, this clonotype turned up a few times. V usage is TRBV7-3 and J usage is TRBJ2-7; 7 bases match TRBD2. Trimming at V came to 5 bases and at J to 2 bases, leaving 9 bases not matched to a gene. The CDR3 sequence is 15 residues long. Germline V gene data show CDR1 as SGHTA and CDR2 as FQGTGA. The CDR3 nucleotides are TGTGCCAGCAGCCCAGACAGCGGGATGGCCTACGAGCAGTACTTC. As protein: CASSPDSGMAYEQYF.

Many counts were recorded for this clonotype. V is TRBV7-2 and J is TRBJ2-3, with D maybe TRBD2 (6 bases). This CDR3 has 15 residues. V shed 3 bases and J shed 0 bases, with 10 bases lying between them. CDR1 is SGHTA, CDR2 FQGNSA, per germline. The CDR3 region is CASSFSGSSTDTQYF. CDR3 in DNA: TGTGCCAGCAGCTTTTCCGGGAGTAGCACAGATACGCAGTATTTT.

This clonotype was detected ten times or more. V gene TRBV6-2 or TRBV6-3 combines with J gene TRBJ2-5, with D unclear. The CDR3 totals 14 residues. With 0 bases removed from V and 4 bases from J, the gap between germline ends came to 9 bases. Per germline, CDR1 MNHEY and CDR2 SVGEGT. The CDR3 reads CASSYSSLGETQYF. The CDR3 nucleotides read TGTGCCAGCAGTTACTCTTCTCTGGGAGAGACCCAGTACTTC.

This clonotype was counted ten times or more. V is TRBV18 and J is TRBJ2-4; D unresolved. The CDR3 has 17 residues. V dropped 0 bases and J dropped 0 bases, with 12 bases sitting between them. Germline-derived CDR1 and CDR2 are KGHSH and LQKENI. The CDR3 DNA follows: TGTGCCAGCTCACCACCTTCAGGAACCCTAGCCAAAAACATTCAGTACTTC. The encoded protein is CASSPPSGTLAKNIQYF.

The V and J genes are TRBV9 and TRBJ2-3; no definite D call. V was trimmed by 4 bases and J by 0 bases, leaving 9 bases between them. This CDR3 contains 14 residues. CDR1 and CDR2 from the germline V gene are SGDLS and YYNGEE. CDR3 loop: CASSPPGSTDTQYF. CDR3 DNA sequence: TGTGCCAGCAGCCCCCCCGGGAGCACAGATACGCAGTATTTT.

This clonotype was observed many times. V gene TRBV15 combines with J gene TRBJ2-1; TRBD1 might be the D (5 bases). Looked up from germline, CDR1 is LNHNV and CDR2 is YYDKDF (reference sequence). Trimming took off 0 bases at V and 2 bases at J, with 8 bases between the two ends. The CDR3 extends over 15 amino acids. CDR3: CATSRDRATYNEQFF. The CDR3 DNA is TGTGCCACCAGCAGAGACAGGGCTACCTACAATGAGCAGTTCTTC.

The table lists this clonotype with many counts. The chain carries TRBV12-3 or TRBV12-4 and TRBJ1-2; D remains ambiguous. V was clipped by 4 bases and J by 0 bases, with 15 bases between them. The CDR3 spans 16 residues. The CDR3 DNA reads TGTGCCAGCAGTTCAGTAATGAGTAGAGCTAACTATGGCTACACCTTC. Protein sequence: CASSSVMSRANYGYTF.

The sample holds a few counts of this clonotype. The DNA of the CDR3 is TGTGCCACCAGTGAGGGGGAGTGGGACGGCCAGACCCAGTACTTC. Its translation is CATSEGEWDGQTQYF. The chain recombines TRBV24-1 with TRBJ2-5; D tentatively reads TRBD1 or TRBD2 (5 bases each). The CDR3 is made up of 15 amino acids. The V and J ends lost 4 bases and 6 bases respectively, with 17 bases between them. Germline CDR1 and CDR2: KGHDR and SFDVKD.

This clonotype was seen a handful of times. CDR3 protein: CASSLSGAGANVLTF. The CDR3 nucleotides read TGTGCCAGCAGTTTATCCGGGGCTGGGGCCAACGTCCTGACTTTC. The chain recombines TRBV28 with TRBJ2-6, with a possible D match to TRBD2 (5 bases). Germline V lookup: CDR1 MDHEN, CDR2 SYDVKM. The length of the CDR3 is 15 residues. Between the trimmed V and J ends, which lost 1 base and 2 bases, there was a span of 6 bases.

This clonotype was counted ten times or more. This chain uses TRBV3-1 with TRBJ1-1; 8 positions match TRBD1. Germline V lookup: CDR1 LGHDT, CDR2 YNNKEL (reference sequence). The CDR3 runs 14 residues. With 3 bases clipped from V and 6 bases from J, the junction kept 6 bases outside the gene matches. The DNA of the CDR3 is TGTGCCAGCAGCCATAGACAGGGGACGTCTGAAGCTTTCTTT. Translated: CASSHRQGTSEAFF.

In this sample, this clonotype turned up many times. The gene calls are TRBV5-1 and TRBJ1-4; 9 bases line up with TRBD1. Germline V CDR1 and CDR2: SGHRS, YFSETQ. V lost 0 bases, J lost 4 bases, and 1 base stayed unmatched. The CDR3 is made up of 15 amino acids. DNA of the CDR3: TGCGCCAGCAGCTTGGAGACAGGGGGTAATGAAAAACTGTTTTTT. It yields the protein CASSLETGGNEKLFF.

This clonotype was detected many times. CDR3 region: CASNRGAAGNQPQHF. As DNA, the CDR3 is TGTGCCAGTAATAGAGGGGCGGCGGGCAATCAGCCCCAGCATTTT. This sequence joins TRBV19 and TRBJ1-5; D may be TRBD1 (5 bases). CDR3 length equals 15 residues. V dropped 7 bases and J dropped 2 bases, with 15 bases sitting between them. Germline CDR1 LNHDA, CDR2 SQIVND (reference sequence).

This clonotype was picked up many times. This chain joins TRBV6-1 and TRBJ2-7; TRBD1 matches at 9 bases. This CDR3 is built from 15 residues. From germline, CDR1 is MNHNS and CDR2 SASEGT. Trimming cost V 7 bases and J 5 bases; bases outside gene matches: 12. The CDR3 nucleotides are TGTGCCAGCAACTACCTTGGGACAGGGAGCGACGAGCAGTACTTC. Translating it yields CASNYLGTGSDEQYF.